This paragraph reports one TCR beta chain. Its antigen is still unknown. Relative to the germline gene, one junction end is altered; a read error may explain this. This specimen comes from a study of CD8+CD57+ T cells in acquired aplastic anemia. Study details: Sorted CD4+ and CD8+ cells gave a mean 3.2 ug DNA, range about 0.19 to 27.4 ug. Around 11 million reads were obtained on average for healthy donor CD4+ cells.

In germline, CDR1 is SEHNR, CDR2 FQNEAQ (reference sequence). The CDR3 is 14 amino acids. Study-level points and caveats: The CD8+ Simpson's diversity of patients and controls was not significantly different. Patients and controls shared 25 to 35 CD8+ CDR3 sequences, which appeared highly expressed in patients and within their immunodominant clones.

Genomic DNA, serving as template, underwent TCR beta VDJ and CDR3 profiling. TCRdb reprocessed the reads with MiXCR, giving one entry per CDR3 protein. Of approximately 170,000 distinct CDR3 sequences in the sample, 54% are singletons; the top ten hold 16%. The receptor was derived from a human donor in good health, serving as a control. The sample was sorted CD4+, CD8+, or CD8+CD57+ T cells (not recorded which) from PBMCs. The chain joins TRBV7-9 to TRBJ1-1; maybe TRBD1 (5 bases). The CDR3 region is CASSVDSWNTEAFF. The CDR3 region has the DNA TGCGCCAGCAGCGTAGACAGTTGGAACACTGAAGCTTTCTTT.